These T cell receptor beta chains were read from a single sample in a study of blood T cell repertoires in COVID-19. Assay: immunoSEQ multiplex PCR; the TCRdb copy retains only in-frame clones and omits some. This sample has about 150,000 clones, with roughly four fifths found just once. Specimen: peripheral blood. The receptors were sampled from a woman older than 75 with acute or convalescent COVID-19. Both conserved end residues are part of each CDR3. D genes are given only for firm matches.

len | j_gene | d_gene | v_gene | CDR3aa
19 | TRBJ2-1 | TRBD2 | TRBV19 | CASSIGASGDFWTYNEQFF
14 | TRBJ1-5 | NA | TRBV6-2/TRBV6-3 | CASSLIGGGQPQHF
16 | TRBJ1-1 | NA | TRBV11-3 | CASSLGQGFGDTEAFF
13 | TRBJ2-5 | NA | TRBV19 | CASSPRLEQTQYF
14 | TRBJ1-2 | TRBD1 | TRBV6-5 | CASSTDRSTYGYTF
15 | TRBJ1-2 | TRBD1 | TRBV6-5 | CASSYSPGGGYGYTF
17 | TRBJ2-3 | NA | TRBV13 | CASSMDPTGTYTDTQYF
13 | TRBJ2-7 | NA | TRBV27 | CASTRPGYHEQYF
15 | TRBJ1-2 | TRBD1 | TRBV11-2 | CASSAGQGQDYGYTF
15 | TRBJ1-5 | NA | TRBV7-2 | CASSLGQQDNQPQHF
16 | TRBJ1-2 | TRBD1 | TRBV18 | CASSPLRGQGHGGYTF
19 | TRBJ2-3 | TRBD2 | TRBV3-1/TRBV3-2 | CASSQYAGASGGFTDTQYF
17 | TRBJ1-3 | NA | TRBV9 | CASSPRVGQFSGNTIYF
15 | TRBJ2-5 | NA | TRBV9 | CASSVDTGPSGTQYF
15 | TRBJ1-5 | NA | TRBV5-1 | CASSLGDRINQPQHF
14 | TRBJ1-3 | NA | TRBV3-1/TRBV3-2 | CASSQDLGGNTIYF